A selection of T cell receptor beta chains follows, all from one sample in a study of blood T cell repertoires in COVID-19. Generated by immunoSEQ multiplex PCR, the TCRdb table keeps only in-frame clones and is missing some. The sample includes about 160,000 clones, about 74% seen only once; the top ten take roughly 8.4%. Sequencing input: peripheral blood. Source of these receptors: a man aged 60-69 years with acute or convalescent COVID-19. CDR3s include the opening cysteine and the closing phenylalanine or tryptophan. Each record gives: D gene, J gene, clone size, V gene, CDR3 DNA, CDR3 protein. D genes are given only for firm matches. Part of the rows lack a size; the others show once, few, many or a class for expanded clones.

NA | TRBJ1-2 | once | TRBV28 | TGTGCCAGCAGTTCTTTCTATGGCTACACCTTC | CASSSFYGYTF
TRBD2 | TRBJ2-1 | NA | TRBV9 | TGTGCCAGCAGCATCGTTGACGGGGGGGCCGGTGAGCAGTTCTTC | CASSIVDGGAGEQFF
NA | TRBJ2-2 | NA | TRBV21-1 | TGTGCCAGCAACTTAAAGACTAGCGGGGGGGAGACCGGGGAGCTGTTTTTT | CASNLKTSGGETGELFF
NA | TRBJ2-5 | NA | TRBV4-2 | TGTGCCAGCAGCCAAGGACTCCAAGAGACCCAGTACTTC | CASSQGLQETQYF
NA | TRBJ1-1 | once | TRBV28 | TGTGCCAGCAGTTTAGCAGGGCTGGGAAACACTGAAGCTTTCTTT | CASSLAGLGNTEAFF
NA | TRBJ2-7 | once | TRBV6-2/TRBV6-3 | TGTGCCAGCAGTTACTCGACAGCACTCTACGAGCAGTACTTC | CASSYSTALYEQYF
NA | TRBJ2-7 | NA | TRBV9 | TGTGCCAGCAGCGTAACATCAGCGGCCTCCTACGAGCAGTACTTC | CASSVTSAASYEQYF
TRBD1 | TRBJ2-7 | NA | TRBV5-6 | TGTGCCAGCAGCCCGGGACAGGTCTACGAGCAGTACTTC | CASSPGQVYEQYF
TRBD2 | TRBJ2-3 | NA | TRBV10-1 | TGCGCCAGCAGTGATCCTAGCGGGACCAACCCAGATACGCAGTATTTT | CASSDPSGTNPDTQYF
TRBD1 | TRBJ2-5 | few | TRBV5-1 | TGCGCCAGCGTACTCACAGGGGGCATAGGAGAGACCCAGTACTTC | CASVLTGGIGETQYF
NA | TRBJ1-1 | NA | TRBV10-3 | TGTGCCATCAGTGACTCTCTTCTTACGAGCACTGAAGCTTTCTTT | CAISDSLLTSTEAFF
NA | TRBJ1-2 | NA | TRBV14 | TGTGCCAGCAGCCAAGTTAGGGGCGAAGGCTACACCTTC | CASSQVRGEGYTF
TRBD2 | TRBJ2-3 | NA | TRBV6-5 | TGTGCCAGCAGTTATGAGATTCGGGGGGGAGATACGCAGTATTTT | CASSYEIRGGDTQYF
NA | TRBJ1-4 | NA | TRBV9 | TGTGCCAGCAGCGTAGGACAGGCTCCAACTAATGAAAAACTGTTTTTT | CASSVGQAPTNEKLFF
NA | TRBJ2-5 | few | TRBV24-1 | TGTGCCACCAGTGACCCCCGACAAGTTCGAGAGACCCAGTACTTC | CATSDPRQVRETQYF
NA | TRBJ1-5 | NA | TRBV5-8 | TGTGCCAGCAGCCCTGGCCACGAGGTCGGAGGAAATCAGCCCCAGCATTTT | CASSPGHEVGGNQPQHF
TRBD1 | TRBJ2-2 | NA | TRBV12-5 | TGTGCTAGTGGTTTTACAGGGGGCGCGAGTTTGTTCGGGGAGCTGTTTTTT | CASGFTGGASLFGELFF
TRBD2 | TRBJ2-3 | NA | TRBV2 | TGTGCCAGCAGCGGCGGACTAGCGGGGATTTTAGATACGCAGTATTTT | CASSGGLAGILDTQYF
NA | TRBJ1-1 | NA | TRBV30 | TGTGCCTCCCACACAGGGTGGGGCACTGAAGCTTTCTTT | CASHTGWGTEAFF
NA | TRBJ1-1 | NA | TRBV30 | TGTGCCTGGAGTGACCTAGAAGCTTTCTTT | CAWSDLEAFF
NA | TRBJ2-7 | NA | TRBV12-3/TRBV12-4 | TGTGCCAGCAGTTTAAAGAGGGTCTACGAGCAGTACTTC | CASSLKRVYEQYF
NA | TRBJ2-5 | NA | TRBV27 | TGTGCCAGCAGTCCCCGACAGGTGGAGACCCAGTACTTC | CASSPRQVETQYF
NA | TRBJ1-6 | NA | TRBV3-1/TRBV3-2 | TGTGCCAGCAGCCAAGGGCGGTATAATTCACCCCTCCACTTT | CASSQGRYNSPLHF
NA | TRBJ1-6 | NA | TRBV28 | TGTGCCAGCAGCCCCACGACCGGGGGTCGTAATTCACCCCTCCACTTT | CASSPTTGGRNSPLHF
NA | TRBJ2-1 | few | TRBV18 | TGTGCCAGCTCACCACAACAGGACAATGAGCAGTTCTTC | CASSPQQDNEQFF
TRBD1 | TRBJ1-2 | NA | TRBV5-1 | TGCGCCAGCAGCTTGACGGGACAGGAGCCATATGGCTACACCTTC | CASSLTGQEPYGYTF
NA | TRBJ1-5 | NA | TRBV4-2 | TGTGCCAGCAGCCCCGAAGGGGTGAGCAATCAGCCCCAGCATTTT | CASSPEGVSNQPQHF
NA | TRBJ1-5 | NA | TRBV28 | TGTGCCAGCAGTCGGGGGTTTGGCAATCAGCCCCAGCATTTT | CASSRGFGNQPQHF
NA | TRBJ1-1 | NA | TRBV9 | TGTGCCAGCAGCGTAGAAGGGGTCACTGAAGCTTTCTTT | CASSVEGVTEAFF
NA | TRBJ2-3 | NA | TRBV7-9 | TGTGCCAGCAGCTTAGTAACGTTTACCGGGGATACGCAGTATTTT | CASSLVTFTGDTQYF
NA | TRBJ2-2 | NA | TRBV7-9 | TGTGCCAGCACTGGCAGGTCACTGGCCGGGGAGCTGTTTTTT | CASTGRSLAGELFF
NA | TRBJ2-5 | NA | TRBV5-4 | TGTGCCAGCAGCCCGGGGACAAGTCAAGAGACCCAGTACTTC | CASSPGTSQETQYF
TRBD1 | TRBJ1-1 | once | TRBV9 | TGTGCCAGCACCCGAGAAGGGGACAGGAACACTGAAGCTTTCTTT | CASTREGDRNTEAFF
TRBD1 | TRBJ1-2 | NA | TRBV2 | TGTGCCAGCAGTGGTCGGACAGGGGGAGATGGCTACACCTTC | CASSGRTGGDGYTF
NA | TRBJ1-1 | NA | TRBV30 | TGTGCCTGGAGTCCGAGGAACACTGAAGCTTTCTTT | CAWSPRNTEAFF
TRBD1 | TRBJ2-6 | NA | TRBV4-3 | TGCGCCAGCAGCCAAGGACAGGGGGCGTTGGCCAACGTCCTGACTTTC | CASSQGQGALANVLTF
NA | TRBJ1-2 | NA | TRBV10-3 | TGTGCCATCAGTGAGTCGGCCGGGGACTATGGCTACACCTTC | CAISESAGDYGYTF
NA | TRBJ2-1 | once | TRBV12-2 | TGTGCAAGTCGCTTAGGGAGAGATGAGCAGTTCTTC | CASRLGRDEQFF
TRBD1 | TRBJ2-7 | NA | TRBV11-2 | TGTGCCAGCAGTCCGGGACAGGGCGCCTACGAGCAGTACTTC | CASSPGQGAYEQYF
TRBD1 | TRBJ1-2 | NA | TRBV5-3 | TGTGCCAGAAGCCTGGACAGGGCCGCTGGCTACACCTTC | CARSLDRAAGYTF